This T cell receptor (beta chain) was sequenced during a study of cytomegalovirus exposure and HLA in healthy donors. Germline CDR1 reads KGHSY; CDR2 reads FQNENV. J was trimmed by 0 bases and V by 4 bases; bases with no gene match: 6. The CDR3 sequence is 16 residues long. Assay used: immunoSEQ multiplex PCR; TCRdb lists only in-frame clones, some missing. Among tens of thousands of clones listed, 90% to 95% were seen once. Separate from the roughly 720-subject first cohort was the 120-subject validation cohort, to which the donors belonged. The sequence came from a man aged 18 to 35 in good health and CMV-seropositive. The sequencing input was PBMCs. The rearrangement links TRBV16 to TRBJ1-3, with 7 positions matching TRBD1. The chain's CDR3 is CASSPITGASGNTIYF. CDR3 coding DNA: TGTGCCAGCAGCCCGATTACAGGGGCCTCTGGAAACACCATATATTTT.